Shown below are 10 T cell receptor beta chains from a single sample sequenced in a study of breast tumors, draining lymph nodes, adjacent tissues. TCRdb analysed the multiplex PCR reads with MiXCR anew, one entry per CDR3 protein. The sample consists of 150,000 to 200,000 distinct CDR3 sequences, around 33% of them appearing once. Breast cancer patients provided tissue from their axillary draining lymph nodes. The sample taken for sequencing was axillary lymph node tissue. These receptors all stem from a female donor with breast cancer. Some clones in this sample may be carry-over from other donors' samples.

This clonotype was recorded many times. The CDR3 does not end in the conserved phenylalanine or tryptophan, so this is likely a read error. The chain links TRBV11-2 to TRBJ2-7; D unresolved. This CDR3 is 15 amino acids long. Germline V gene lookup returns CDR1 SGHAT and CDR2 FQNNGV. The ends were cut back, 0 bases at V and 2 bases at J, with 11 bases in the middle. CDR3 DNA: TGTGCCAGCAGCTTAGACCTTTTAAGCACCTACGAGCAGTACCTC. Its protein product is CASSLDLLSTYEQYL.

The sample holds many counts of this clonotype. The rearrangement joins TRBV24-1 to TRBJ2-5; 7 nucleotides match TRBD1. Germline CDR1 is KGHDR and CDR2 is SFDVKD. J gave up 5 bases and V 2 bases, and 4 bases lay outside the gene matches. CDR3 size: 14 residues. This chain's CDR3 is CATSDSRGTETQYF. In DNA, the CDR3 is TGTGCCACCAGTGATTCCAGGGGGACGGAGACCCAGTACTTC.

The genes are TRBV20-1 and TRBJ2-7; TRBD1 is a possible D gene (6 bases). This CDR3 has 14 residues. Germline V gives CDR1 DFQATT, CDR2 SNEGSKA (reference sequence). Trimming took off 6 bases at V and 5 bases at J, with 20 bases between the two ends. DNA of the CDR3: TGCAGTGCCCCCTCCCAAGCACAGGGACACGAGCAGTACTTC. Its translation is CSAPSQAQGHEQYF.

This clonotype appeared many times. The V and J genes are TRBV29-1 and TRBJ2-7; D is ambiguous. The germline V gene has CDR1 SQVTM and CDR2 ANQGSEA. This CDR3 comprises 14 residues. Between the trimmed V and J ends, which lost 3 bases and 5 bases, there was a span of 17 bases. The CDR3 DNA follows: TGCAGCGTTGAGAGTCCCAATTCGGGCCACGAGCAGTACTTC. It yields the protein CSVESPNSGHEQYF.

This clonotype was detected many times. V usage is TRBV19 and J usage is TRBJ1-6, with 10 nucleotides matching TRBD1. The CDR3 has 13 residues. Per germline, CDR1 LNHDA and CDR2 SQIVND (reference sequence). Germline trimming cut 6 bases from V and 10 bases from J; bases unmatched to any gene: 3. In DNA, the CDR3 is TGTGCCAGTAGGACAGGGGGCCGATCACCCCTCCACTTT. Protein: CASRTGGRSPLHF.

This clonotype was counted many times. The chain employs TRBV7-3 and TRBJ2-2; D is perhaps TRBD2 (5 bases). V lost 5 bases and J lost 5, with 12 bases in between. The CDR3 runs to 14 residues. Germline V gene lookup returns CDR1 SGHTA and CDR2 FQGTGA. In DNA, the CDR3 is TGTGCCAGCAGCCCGAGCGGCGGGACCGGGGAGCTGTTTTTT. It is translated as CASSPSGGTGELFF.

CDR3 amino acids: CASSIVSLTDTQYF. The CDR3 nucleotides read TGTGCCAGTAGTATAGTAAGCCTTACAGATACGCAGTATTTT. The J gene is TRBJ2-3, the V gene TRBV19; D gene unclear. Germline CDR1 reads LNHDA; CDR2 reads SQIVND (reference sequence). The CDR3 consists of 14 residues. Trimming left V 1 base short and J 3 bases short, with 8 bases between.

Details on this clonotype: Its ends do not fully match the called genes, so a read error is possible. This rearrangement joins TRBV7-6 to TRBJ1-4; no definite D call. This CDR3 contains 14 residues. Germline V gives CDR1 SGHVS, CDR2 FNYEAQ. The DNA for the CDR3 is TGTGTCAGCAACTTAGGTAAAGGCGGTGAAAAACTGTTTTTT. Protein: CVSNLGKGGEKLFF.

For this clonotype: One end of the junction is discordant with germline, which a read error may explain. The chain recombines TRBV4-1 with TRBJ1-6, with TRBD1 as a possible D gene (6 bases). CDR3 length equals 17 residues. The germline CDR1 and CDR2 sequences are MGHRA and YSYEKL. DNA for the CDR3: TGCGCCAGCAGCCAATTCGAGGGGAGGGGGAATAATTCACTCCTCCACTTT. Translating it yields CASSQFEGRGNNSLLHF.

This clonotype was seen ten or more times. The CDR3 nucleotides are TGCAGTGCCTTGGACAGGAGCTACGAGCAGTACTTC. Translation: CSALDRSYEQYF. The rearrangement uses TRBV20-1 and TRBJ2-7, with 7 nucleotides matching TRBD1. V shed 6 bases, J shed 3 bases, and the junction held 5 bases outside the gene matches. The germline V gene has CDR1 DFQATT and CDR2 SNEGSKA (reference sequence). The CDR3 is 12 residues long.